The clone carrying this TCR beta chain appeared a few times. Its matching antigen is unknown. This sample stems from a study of T-cell memory formation after mild COVID-19. Study at large: TCR clusters were mostly confined to one donor each. Findings and caveats of the study: The appearance of some responding clones in pre-infection memory suggested that cross-reactive memory joined. Among clones peaking at day 37 in the second wave, SARS-CoV-2 specificity remained unconfirmed.

V trimming: 0 bases; J trimming: 4 bases; junction bases outside the gene matches: 10. Germline loops: CDR1 MGHRA, CDR2 YSYEKL. The CDR3 length is 17 residues. Each CDR3 protein is one row after TCRdb ran MiXCR on the 5' RACE reads. The data contain 190,000 or so distinct CDR3 sequences, about a fifth of them singletons. Specimen: PBMCs or a T cell subset sorted from them (not recorded which). The chain has TRBV4-1 and TRBJ1-2, with 8 positions matching TRBD1. The clonotype originates from an adult woman who had mild COVID-19 (a few samples of this study predate the infection). Cell type and time point are not known. DNA for the CDR3: TGCGCCAGCAGCCAAGACCATTCTCAGGGGGCTACCTATGGCTACACCTTC. Its translation: CASSQDHSQGATYGYTF.